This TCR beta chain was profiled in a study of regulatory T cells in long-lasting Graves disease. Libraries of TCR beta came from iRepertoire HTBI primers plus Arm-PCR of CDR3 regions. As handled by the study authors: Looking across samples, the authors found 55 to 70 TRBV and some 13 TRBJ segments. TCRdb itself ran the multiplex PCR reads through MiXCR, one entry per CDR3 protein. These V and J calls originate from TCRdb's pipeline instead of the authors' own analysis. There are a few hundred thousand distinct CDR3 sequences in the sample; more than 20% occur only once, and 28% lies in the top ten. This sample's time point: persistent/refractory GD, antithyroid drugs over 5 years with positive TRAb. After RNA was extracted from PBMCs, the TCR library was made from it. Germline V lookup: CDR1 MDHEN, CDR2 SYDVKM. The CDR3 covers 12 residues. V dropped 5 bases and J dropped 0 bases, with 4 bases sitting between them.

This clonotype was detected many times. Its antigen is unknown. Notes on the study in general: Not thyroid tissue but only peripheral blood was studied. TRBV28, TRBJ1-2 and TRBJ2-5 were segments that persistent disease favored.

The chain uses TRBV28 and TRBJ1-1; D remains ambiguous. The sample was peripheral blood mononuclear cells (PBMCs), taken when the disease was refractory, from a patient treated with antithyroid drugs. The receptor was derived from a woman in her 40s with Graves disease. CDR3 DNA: TGTGCCAGCAGTCAGATGAACACTGAAGCTTTCTTT. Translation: CASSQMNTEAFF.